These 28 T cell receptor beta chains originate from one sample sequenced in a study of cytomegalovirus exposure and HLA in healthy donors. PCR primers comprised 60 Vbeta and 13 Jbeta primers. The data were produced by immunoSEQ multiplex PCR, yet TCRdb's version contains in-frame clones alone and is incomplete. The sample includes 150,000 to 250,000 clones, roughly 85% of them seen just once. Source material: PBMCs. The receptors were sampled from a woman between 50 and 59 years old in good health and CMV-seronegative.

This chain uses TRBV14 with TRBJ2-1, with TRBD2 identical over 9 bases. J gave up 6 bases and V 1 base, and 4 bases lay outside the gene matches. The CDR3 runs to 15 residues. The germline V gene encodes CDR1 SGHDN and CDR2 FVKESK. The CDR3 nucleotides read TGTGCCAGCAGCCAAGCACTAGCGGGTCTCAATGAGCAGTTCTTC. Residues: CASSQALAGLNEQFF.

The chain combines TRBV2 with TRBJ2-7, with 7 nucleotides matching TRBD2. Germline assignment: CDR1 SNHLY and CDR2 FYNNEI. Trimming took 7 bases from V and 1 from J; bases not matched to a gene: 10. CDR3 length: 15 amino acids. CDR3 protein: CASTTRGDASYEQYF. CDR3 bases: TGTGCCAGCACCACACGGGGGGACGCTTCCTACGAGCAGTACTTC.

The chain employs TRBV27 and TRBJ2-7; 7 bases map to TRBD2. The CDR3 has 16 residues. With V trimmed by 8 bases and J by 3 bases, 16 bases remained unmatched. The germline V gene encodes CDR1 MNHEY and CDR2 SMNVEV (reference sequence). CDR3 sequence: CASPLVASGTIYEQYF. CDR3 DNA: TGTGCCAGCCCCCTTGTGGCTAGCGGAACCATCTACGAGCAGTACTTC.

CDR3 sequence (DNA): TGTGCCAGCAGTTACGCCCCGGAGACTAGCGTCCACGAGCAGTACTTC. Its translation is CASSYAPETSVHEQYF. The V and J genes are TRBV27 and TRBJ2-5; the match to TRBD2 covers 8 bases. The end of the DNA fits TRBJ2-7 better, so the J call may be wrong. CDR1 and CDR2 (germline): MNHEY, SMNVEV (reference sequence). The CDR3 has 16 amino acids.

Note on this clone: Relative to the germline gene, one junction end is altered; a read error may explain this. The chain combines TRBV25-1 with TRBJ1-2, with a possible D match to TRBD1 (6 bases). The germline CDR1 and CDR2 sequences are MGHDK and SYGVNS. CDR3 size: 14 residues. The CDR3 DNA follows: TGTGCCAGCAGTGAAAGGGGGGGATTCTATGGCTACATCTTC. As protein: CASSERGGFYGYIF.

This clone was seen only once. The CDR3, as DNA: TGTGCCAGCAGCGTAGGGGAGATACGCTCCTATAATTCACCCCTCCACTTT. Protein: CASSVGEIRSYNSPLHF. The chain links TRBV9 to TRBJ1-6; D call uncertain. Trimming shortened V by 0 bases and J by 0 bases, and 10 bases separated the two germline ends. Germline CDR1 SGDLS, CDR2 YYNGEE. The CDR3 is 17 amino acids.

The chain is built from TRBV7-7 and TRBJ2-5, with 14 bases that match TRBD2. Germline trimming cut 1 base from V and 4 bases from J; bases unmatched to any gene: 5. The length of the CDR3 is 17 residues. Germline lookup yields CDR1 SSHAT and CDR2 FNYEAQ (reference sequence). DNA of the CDR3: TGTGCCAGCAGCTTAGGGGGACTAGCGGGAGATGGAGAGACCCAGTACTTC. Its protein is CASSLGGLAGDGETQYF. Using reference TRBV7-7 and TRBJ2-5 for the parts outside the CDR3, the full variable domain is GAGVSQSPRYKVTKRGQDVTLRCDPISSHATLYWYQQALGQGPEFLTYFNYEAQPDKSGLPSDRFSAERPEGSISTLTIQRTEQRDSAMYRCASSLGGLAGDGETQYFGPGTRLLVL.

The chain carries TRBV4-1 and TRBJ2-1, with 11 bases that match TRBD2. V lost 1 base, J lost 0 bases, and 8 bases stayed unmatched. Germline values: CDR1 MGHRA, CDR2 YSYEKL. This CDR3 spans 19 amino acids. The CDR3 DNA reads TGCGCCAGCAGCCAAGGACTAGCGGGATTTACCAGCTCCTACAATGAGCAGTTCTTC. Translation gives CASSQGLAGFTSSYNEQFF.

This chain connects TRBV5-1 to TRBJ2-1, with 10 positions matching TRBD2. The CDR3 runs 15 residues. The V gene's germline CDR1 is SGHRS and CDR2 YFSETQ. Unmatched junction bases numbered 1, after V lost 2 bases and J lost 2 bases. CDR3 in amino acids: CASSFTSGTYNEQFF. The CDR3 DNA reads as TGCGCCAGCAGCTTCACTAGCGGGACCTACAATGAGCAGTTCTTC.

The chain uses TRBV21-1 and TRBJ2-7; the table names TRBD2, a call not compared with the DNA. TRBV21-1 represents a pseudogene. The CDR3 is 21 residues long. The CDR3 bases are TGTGCCAGCAGCAAAGTATACTGGCGGGAGTTTATTATCCCCTTTCTGGGCGAGCAGTACTTC. This codes for CASSKVYWREFIIPFLGEQYF.

The J gene is TRBJ2-4, the V gene TRBV27, with no clear D. The ends were cut back, 5 bases at V and 0 bases at J, with 8 bases in the middle. The CDR3 length is 14 residues. Per the germline V gene, CDR1 is MNHEY and CDR2 is SMNVEV (reference sequence). CDR3 sequence (DNA): TGTGCCAGCAGTCCCCCGAGAGCCAAAAACATTCAGTACTTC. Its translation is CASSPPRAKNIQYF.

This clone has only one observation. This sample includes further DNA sequences coding for the same CDR3. The chain carries TRBV27 and TRBJ2-1; 7 bases line up with TRBD2. Germline CDR1 MNHEY, CDR2 SMNVEV (reference sequence). V lost 3 bases to trimming and J lost 2 bases; unmatched junction nucleotides: 1. The length of the CDR3 is 14 residues. CDR3 DNA: TGTGCCAGCAGTTTCCGGGAGGCCTACAATGAGCAGTTCTTC. Protein product: CASSFREAYNEQFF.

The chain employs TRBV10-3 and TRBJ1-1; a possible D gene is TRBD1 (6 bases). Trimming stripped 8 bases from V and 1 base from J, with 17 bases between. The CDR3 contains 15 residues. Germline V lookup: CDR1 ENHRY, CDR2 SYGVKD. The CDR3: CAISEPGAANTEAFF. The DNA for the CDR3 is TGTGCCATCTCCGAGCCAGGGGCGGCGAACACTGAAGCTTTCTTT.

This clone was seen more than once but under ten times. The V gene is TRBV27, the J gene TRBJ2-2; 7 nucleotides align to TRBD2. V lost 2 bases and J lost 6; bases outside the gene matches: 6. CDR1 is MNHEY and CDR2 is SMNVEV in the germline V gene (reference sequence). The CDR3 totals 15 residues. CDR3 protein: CASSLGGSWAGELFF. In nucleotides, the CDR3 is TGTGCCAGCAGTTTAGGCGGGAGCTGGGCCGGGGAGCTGTTTTTT.

The V call is TRBV5-1, the J call TRBJ1-2; D gene unclear. The CDR3 runs to 15 residues. V was clipped by 3 bases and J by 8 bases, with 20 bases between them. From germline, CDR1 is SGHRS and CDR2 YFSETQ. The CDR3 nucleotides read TGCGCCAGCAGCTCCACCCCCACTCGGGAGGGCGGCTACACCTTC. Residues: CASSSTPTREGGYTF. Combining the CDR3 with reference TRBV5-1 and TRBJ1-2 gives the whole variable domain KAGVTQTPRYLIKTRGQQVTLSCSPISGHRSVSWYQQTPGQGLQFLFEYFSETQRNKGNFPGRFSGRQFSNSRSEMNVSTLELGDSALYLCASSSTPTREGGYTFGSGTRLTVV.

The rearrangement links TRBV29-1 to TRBJ1-2; no clear D. Germline CDR1 SQVTM, CDR2 ANQGSEA. V lost 7 bases and J 4 bases, leaving 19 bases between the germline ends. The CDR3 sequence is 14 residues long. This CDR3 is CSAGEGQRRYGYTF. The CDR3 DNA sequence: TGCAGCGCCGGAGAGGGTCAGAGACGCTATGGCTACACCTTC.

This sequence joins TRBV6-5 and TRBJ1-2, with a possible D match to TRBD1 (6 bases). Germline loops: CDR1 MNHEY, CDR2 SVGAGI. The V end lost 6 bases, the J end lost 2 bases, and 13 bases lay between the germline ends. The CDR3 is made up of 14 amino acids. The DNA for the CDR3 is TGTGCCAGCAGCCGATCGACAGGAAACTATGGCTACACCTTC. Translated: CASSRSTGNYGYTF.

This chain joins TRBV15 and TRBJ2-7; no reliable D call. Germline V gene lookup returns CDR1 LNHNV and CDR2 YYDKDF (reference sequence). This CDR3 spans 13 amino acids. Trimming removed 0 bases from V and 2 bases from J, with 5 bases in between. The CDR3 reads CATSRDSTYEQYF. The CDR3, as DNA: TGTGCCACCAGCAGAGATAGCACCTACGAGCAGTACTTC.

The chain recombines TRBV5-4 with TRBJ2-5; 10 bases are shared with TRBD2. The CDR3 sequence is 17 residues long. Per germline, CDR1 SGHNT and CDR2 YYREEE (reference sequence). The V segment lost 0 bases and the J segment 3 bases; nucleotides outside the gene matches: 8. The CDR3 reads CASSLGRGLASKETQYF. In DNA form, the CDR3 reads TGTGCCAGCAGCTTGGGTAGGGGACTAGCGTCGAAAGAGACCCAGTACTTC.

This clone was detected once. The V call is TRBV2, the J call TRBJ2-1, with D uncertain. The CDR3 contains 14 residues. Germline assignment: CDR1 SNHLY and CDR2 FYNNEI. V lost 7 bases and J 6 bases, leaving 16 bases between the germline ends. This CDR3 is CASKGLVEFNEQFF. CDR3 coding DNA: TGTGCCAGCAAAGGCCTTGTGGAGTTCAATGAGCAGTTCTTC.

The rearrangement joins TRBV11-2 to TRBJ2-7; 10 bases line up with TRBD2. Trimming removed 4 bases from V and 4 bases from J; junction bases left unmatched: 7. In germline, CDR1 is SGHAT, CDR2 FQNNGV. The CDR3 sequence is 15 residues long. The CDR3: CASSSTSGNFYEQYF. CDR3 coding DNA: TGTGCCAGCAGCTCTACTAGCGGGAATTTTTACGAGCAGTACTTC.

The V and J genes are TRBV18 and TRBJ1-2; D gene uncertain. Germline-derived CDR1 and CDR2 are KGHSH and LQKENI. V was shortened by 3 bases and J by 3 bases, with 11 bases between the two germline ends. The CDR3 contains 14 residues. The CDR3 region has the DNA TGTGCCAGCTCACCGCGGGGTCTTGACTATGGCTACACCTTC. Amino acid sequence: CASSPRGLDYGYTF.

V usage is TRBV12-2 and J usage is TRBJ2-1; TRBD2, the table's D call, was not compared with the DNA. TRBV12-2 constitutes a pseudogene. CDR3 length: 14 amino acids. CDR3 in DNA: TGTGCAAGTCGCTTAATGAAGGGGGGGAATGAGCAGTTCTTC. Encoded protein: CASRLMKGGNEQFF.

The chain recombines TRBV28 with TRBJ2-7, with a tentative D call TRBD1 (6 bases). The V and J ends lost 7 bases and 2 bases respectively, with 12 bases between them. The germline gives CDR1 MDHEN, CDR2 SYDVKM. This CDR3 region has 13 residues. CDR3 sequence: CASIRAGAYEQYF. The CDR3 nucleotides are TGTGCCAGCATCAGGGCAGGGGCCTACGAGCAGTACTTC.

The chain employs TRBV2 and TRBJ2-3; D is ambiguous. V shed 8 bases and J shed 2 bases, with 14 bases lying between them. The CDR3 contains 14 residues. Germline CDR1 SNHLY, CDR2 FYNNEI. CDR3 sequence: CASRPGLITDTQYF. Written as DNA, the CDR3 is TGTGCCAGCCGACCGGGTTTGATCACAGATACGCAGTATTTT.

The chain has TRBV6-6 and TRBJ2-1, with TRBD2 identical over 8 bases. CDR1 and CDR2 (germline): MNHNY, SVGAGI (reference sequence). The CDR3 runs to 12 residues. Unmatched junction bases numbered 8, after V lost 9 bases and J lost 10 bases. Here the CDR3 reads CASGTSSSEQFF. The CDR3 region has the DNA TGTGCCAGTGGGACTAGTTCGAGCGAGCAGTTCTTC.

The V call is TRBV18, the J call TRBJ1-4, with 8 bases that match TRBD1. In germline, CDR1 is KGHSH, CDR2 LQKENI. The CDR3 spans 15 residues. V shed 2 bases and J 8 bases; nucleotides not matched to a gene: 7. In DNA, the CDR3 is TGTGCCAGCTCACCAGGACAGGGAATCTACGAAAAACTGTTTTTT. Translation: CASSPGQGIYEKLFF.

This clone was picked up a small number of times. V is TRBV19 and J is TRBJ1-5; unclear D gene. CDR1 LNHDA and CDR2 SQIVND come from the germline V gene (reference sequence). V was clipped by 4 bases and J by 2 bases, with 9 bases between them. This CDR3 is 14 amino acids long. The CDR3 region has the DNA TGTGCCAGTAGTAATATCCGGGGCAATCAGCCCCAGCATTTT. It encodes CASSNIRGNQPQHF.